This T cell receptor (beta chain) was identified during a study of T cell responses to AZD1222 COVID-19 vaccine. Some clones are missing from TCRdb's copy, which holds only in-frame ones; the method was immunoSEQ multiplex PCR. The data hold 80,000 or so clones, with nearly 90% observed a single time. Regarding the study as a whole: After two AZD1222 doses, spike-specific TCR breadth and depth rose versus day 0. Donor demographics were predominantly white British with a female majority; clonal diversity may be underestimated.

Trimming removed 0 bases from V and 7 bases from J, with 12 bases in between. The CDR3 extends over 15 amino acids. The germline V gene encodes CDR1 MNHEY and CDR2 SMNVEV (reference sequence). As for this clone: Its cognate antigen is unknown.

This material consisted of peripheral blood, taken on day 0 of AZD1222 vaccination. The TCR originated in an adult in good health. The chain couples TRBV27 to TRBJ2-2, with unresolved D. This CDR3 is CASSLSAMWGGELFF. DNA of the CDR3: TGTGCCAGCAGTTTATCGGCCATGTGGGGCGGGGAGCTGTTTTTT.